In this sample, the clone carrying this T cell receptor (beta chain) turned up a few times. Its matching antigen is unknown. There were TCR beta CDR3 regions amplified from RNA transcripts. The HTBI primer set served for first-round RT-PCR of the TCR CDR3. TCRdb reprocessed the multiplex PCR reads via MiXCR and lists one record per CDR3 protein. The repertoire holds about 360,000 distinct CDR3 sequences, with less than 15% as singletons. This sample was included in a study of T cells in Graves' hyperthyroidism and ophthalmopathy. Germline CDR1 is LNHDA and CDR2 is SQIVND (reference sequence). The CDR3 loop spans 12 amino acids. With 10 bases removed from V and 1 base from J, the gap between germline ends came to 11 bases. Notes on the study in general: The blood repertoire included most of the expanded thyroid clonotypes above 0.001. Model output signaled ophthalmopathy a median about 6.3 months ahead of onset.

Lactation, pregnancy, other autoimmune disease or uncontrolled infection led to exclusion of patients. The chain is built from TRBV19 and TRBJ2-7; maybe TRBD2 (5 bases). The sample consisted of blood. This receptor was taken from a woman aged 18-35 years with Graves' hyperthyroidism. CDR3 DNA: TGTGCCACCGCCGGGGTGTCCTACGAGCAGTACTTC. As protein: CATAGVSYEQYF.